The present T cell receptor (beta chain) was sequenced within a study of cytomegalovirus exposure and HLA in healthy donors. General study points: Of the V segments, some could not be distinguished, including TRBV6-2 and TRBV6-3, and were excluded. TCR beta V- and J-gene trimming, according to a later analysis, was linked to a missense DCLRE1C variant.

In the PCR, 60 Vbeta and 13 Jbeta primers were used. Profiled with immunoSEQ multiplex PCR; TCRdb holds only in-frame clones, not every one. The repertoire holds approximately 140,000 clones, with more than 75% as singletons. Germline CDR1 reads MNHEY; CDR2 reads SMNVEV (reference sequence). The V gene lost 6 bases and the J gene lost 0 bases, with 15 bases spanning the gap. This CDR3 has 15 residues. With respect to this clone: What it binds is unknown.

The chain combines TRBV27 with TRBJ2-7; D remains unclear. The receptor's source is a woman aged 40 to 49 in good health and CMV-seropositive. Source material: PBMCs. CDR3 protein: CASSPGVETSYEQYF. DNA for the CDR3: TGTGCCAGCAGCCCTGGAGTAGAGACCTCCTACGAGCAGTACTTC.